The subject of this entry is one T cell receptor beta chain. Its target is not known. From whole blood left unfractionated, total RNA was extracted. Attachment of unique molecular identifiers to individual cDNA molecules was performed in the library. TCRdb redid the calling of the 5' RACE reads with MiXCR, one entry per CDR3 protein. The sample includes fewer than 150,000 distinct CDR3 sequences, around 20% of them seen just once. The sample originates from a study of human T cells and chemical hapten exposure. Study-level findings and limits: TCRs at high frequency, those above 1 in 1000, did not change with DPC sensitization.

Trimming left V 5 bases short and J 6 bases short, with 11 bases between. The CDR3 loop spans 14 amino acids. The V gene's germline CDR1 is MDHEN and CDR2 SYDVKM. The chain couples TRBV28 to TRBJ1-6; the D is unclear. This receptor was obtained from a human donor in good health. The CDR3: CASSPGRINSPLHF. Here the CDR3 DNA reads TGTGCCAGCAGTCCCGGACGTATTAATTCACCCCTCCACTTT.